The 6 T cell receptor beta chains presented below share a single source sample, sequenced in a study of response to subunit inactivated influenza vaccine. TCRdb re-derived calls from the RT-PCR reads in MiXCR, one entry per CDR3 protein. In the table there are under 200,000 distinct CDR3 sequences, roughly 10% of which are singletons. The material sequenced was CD8+ T cells sorted from PBMCs, taken less than 25 months after vaccination. The source is a man aged 45 to 70 who received an inactivated influenza vaccine.

This clonotype was seen only a few times. The V call is TRBV25-1, the J call TRBJ2-3, with TRBD2 matching over 8 bases. Trimming removed 2 bases from V and 5 bases from J; junction bases left unmatched: 3. Germline V CDR1 and CDR2: MGHDK, SYGVNS. The CDR3 covers 14 residues. This CDR3 reads CASSERAGGDTQYF. The CDR3 nucleotides are TGTGCCAGCAGTGAAAGGGCGGGGGGAGATACGCAGTATTTT.

The chain uses TRBV10-3 and TRBJ1-2; 8 bases match TRBD1. The CDR3 extends over 18 amino acids. V trimming: 0 bases; J trimming: 3 bases; junction bases outside the gene matches: 12. Germline loops: CDR1 ENHRY, CDR2 SYGVKD. CDR3 in amino acids: CAISESGTGDAAYYGYTF. The CDR3 region has the DNA TGTGCCATCAGTGAGTCTGGGACAGGAGATGCAGCGTACTATGGCTACACCTTC.

This clonotype was counted a few times. The chain recombines TRBV20-1 with TRBJ1-2, with D tentatively TRBD1 (6 bases). The CDR3 has 14 amino acids. Germline V lookup: CDR1 DFQATT, CDR2 SNEGSKA (reference sequence). V dropped 6 bases and J dropped 0 bases, with 14 bases sitting between them. DNA for the CDR3: TGCAGTGCAGAAACAGGGCACGCTAACTATGGCTACACCTTC. It codes for CSAETGHANYGYTF.

The chain combines TRBV7-9 with TRBJ1-2, with D perhaps matching TRBD1 (5 bases). This CDR3 has 14 amino acids. In germline, CDR1 is SEHNR, CDR2 FQNEAQ (reference sequence). V lost 4 bases and J lost 8, with 17 bases in between. As DNA, the CDR3 is TGTGCCAGCAGCTCGGACACGGCTCGGTCCGGCTACACCTTC. Its translation is CASSSDTARSGYTF.

V gene TRBV11-2 combines with J gene TRBJ2-5, with 9 bases matching TRBD1. The trim removed 5 bases at V and 5 bases at J, leaving 9 bases unmatched. This CDR3 has 15 residues. CDR1 and CDR2 (germline): SGHAT, FQNNGV. The CDR3 is CASSKWTGVGETQYF. In nucleotides, the CDR3 is TGTGCCAGCAGCAAGTGGACAGGGGTTGGGGAGACCCAGTACTTC.

The V and J genes are TRBV7-8 and TRBJ2-3, with D possibly being TRBD2 (7 bases). CDR1 and CDR2 from the germline V gene are SGHVS and FQNEAQ. V was clipped by 5 bases and J by 0 bases, with 15 bases between them. The CDR3 totals 16 residues. The CDR3 is CASSGGGDSSTDTQYF. The CDR3 nucleotides read TGTGCCAGCAGCGGAGGGGGGGATTCTAGCACAGATACGCAGTATTTT.